Sequencing of this T cell receptor (beta chain) was carried out in a study of Graves' ophthalmopathy and Graves' hyperthyroidism. TCR beta CDR3 amplification used RNA transcripts. The library came from an HTBI-primed first-round RT-PCR and a second-round multiplex PCR. MiXCR, applied by TCRdb to the multiplex PCR reads, yields one record per CDR3 protein. The table lists more than 300,000 distinct CDR3 sequences, about 18% of them singletons, with roughly 2.3% in the top ten. This CDR3 is 19 amino acids long. V was clipped by 4 bases and J by 3 bases, with 27 bases between them. Many counts were recorded for this clonotype. Its antigen is as yet unknown. Notes on the study in general: Also, most clonotypes expanded in the thyroid above 0.001 frequency appeared in blood.

Absence of ophthalmopathy within 18 months of follow-up defined stable hyperthyroidism. PBMCs came from 10 ml of fresh peripheral blood. The TCR originated in an adult woman with stable Graves' hyperthyroidism. The chain joins TRBV12-3 or TRBV12-4 to TRBJ1-2, with a tentative D call TRBD1 (6 bases). The sequenced material came from peripheral blood. This CDR3 reads CASSSGNRGATVRDYGYTF. DNA for the CDR3: TGTGCCAGCAGTTCTGGTAATCGGGGGGCGACGGTTAGGGACTATGGCTACACCTTC.